Each of the 15 T cell receptor beta chains below was sequenced from the same sample in a study of shared clonotypes between healthy human individuals. Only CD45RO-negative cells positively selected for CCR7 counted as naive CD8 cells, so terminally differentiated effector memory CD45RA+ cells were excluded. Clones were read by immunoSEQ multiplex PCR, and TCRdb kept only the in-frame ones, dropping some. The sample shows approximately 740,000 clones, 80% to 95% of them seen only once. Sequenced sample: naive CD8+ T cells sorted from blood. These receptors were obtained from a man aged 25 to 40 in good health.

This clone occurred once. CDR3 sequence reads: CASSVGGNEQFF. CDR3 nucleotide sequence: TGTGCCAGCAGCGTCGGTGGGAATGAGCAGTTCTTC. The gene calls are TRBV6-5 and TRBJ2-1, with D hard to call. V was clipped by 6 bases and J by 7 bases, with 10 bases between them. This CDR3 has 12 amino acids. Germline lookup yields CDR1 MNHEY and CDR2 SVGAGI.

The CDR3 loop reads CASSRRQGAQPQHF. In DNA form, the CDR3 reads TGTGCCAGCAGTCGTAGACAGGGGGCTCAGCCCCAGCATTTT. This chain uses TRBV28 with TRBJ1-5; 10 bases agree with TRBD1. The CDR3 length is 14 residues. CDR1 and CDR2 (germline): MDHEN, SYDVKM. V shed 5 bases, J shed 6 bases, and the junction held 4 bases outside the gene matches.

The V and J genes are TRBV27 and TRBJ2-7; D uncertain. The V and J ends lost 3 bases and 2 bases respectively, with 11 bases between them. This CDR3 is 14 amino acids long. In germline, CDR1 is MNHEY, CDR2 SMNVEV (reference sequence). The CDR3 region has the DNA TGTGCCAGCAGTTTCGGGCCAGATACCTACGAGCAGTACTTC. Translating it yields CASSFGPDTYEQYF.

This rearrangement joins TRBV25-1 to TRBJ1-1; D ambiguous. Germline values: CDR1 MGHDK, CDR2 SYGVNS. The CDR3 runs to 12 residues. The V and J ends lost 3 bases and 2 bases respectively, with 4 bases between them. The CDR3 sequence: CASSDENTEAFF. DNA for the CDR3: TGTGCCAGCAGTGACGAAAACACTGAAGCTTTCTTT. The full variable domain, its missing parts supplied by reference TRBV25-1 and TRBJ1-1, is EADIYQTPRYLVIGTGKKITLECSQTMGHDKMYWYQQDPGMELHLIHYSYGVNSTEKGDLSSESTVSRIRTEHFPLTLESARPSHTSQYLCASSDENTEAFFGQGTRLTVV.

Here the CDR3 DNA reads TGTGCCAGCAGCTTAGCCCTATCCGGGGAGCTGTTTTTT. Translation: CASSLALSGELFF. The chain couples TRBV7-2 to TRBJ2-2; D gene unclear. The CDR3 sequence is 13 residues long. Trimming took 0 bases from V and 6 from J, leaving 5 bases between them. Germline loops: CDR1 SGHTA, CDR2 FQGNSA.

This rearrangement joins TRBV27 to TRBJ1-4; 7 bases align to TRBD1. Trimming took 5 bases from V and 6 from J; bases not matched to a gene: 9. CDR3 length: 15 residues. Germline V gene lookup returns CDR1 MNHEY and CDR2 SMNVEV (reference sequence). As DNA, the CDR3 is TGTGCCAGCAGTCACGGTGAGGGGGCGGATGAAAAACTGTTTTTT. The encoded protein is CASSHGEGADEKLFF.

This clone was observed a single time. The chain couples TRBV7-9 to TRBJ2-3; D unresolved. Germline V gene data show CDR1 as SEHNR and CDR2 as FQNEAQ (reference sequence). V was cut by 0 bases and J by 2 bases, with 6 bases left in between. This CDR3 has 14 amino acids. The CDR3 DNA reads TGTGCCAGCAGCTTAGCCGCGGCCACAGATACGCAGTATTTT. It specifies CASSLAAATDTQYF.

Regarding this clone: Since a much larger clone is just one base distant, this may be a read error. The sample contains more than one DNA sequence encoding this CDR3. The chain joins TRBV9 to TRBJ1-2; D remains unclear. Germline-derived CDR1 and CDR2 are SGDLS and YYNGEE. This CDR3 has 11 amino acids. Trimming shortened V by 3 bases and J by 2 bases, and 2 bases separated the two germline ends. The CDR3: CASSGNYGYTF. The CDR3 nucleotides read TGTGCCAGCAGCGGAAACTATGGCTACACCTTC.

This rearrangement joins TRBV14 to TRBJ1-2, with TRBD1 matching 10 bases. The CDR3 sequence is 15 residues long. Germline CDR1 reads SGHDN; CDR2 reads FVKESK. The V segment lost 3 bases and the J segment 8 bases; nucleotides outside the gene matches: 9. CDR3 residues: CASSHAGTGVWGYTF. Here the CDR3 DNA reads TGTGCCAGCAGCCATGCCGGGACAGGGGTATGGGGCTACACCTTC. Filled out from reference TRBV14 and TRBJ1-2, the complete variable domain reads EAGVTQFPSHSVIEKGQTVTLRCDPISGHDNLYWYRRVMGKEIKFLLHFVKESKQDESGMPNNRFLAERTGGTYSTLKVQPAELEDSGVYFCASSHAGTGVWGYTFGSGTRLTVV.

V gene TRBV9 combines with J gene TRBJ2-3; either TRBD1 or TRBD2 may supply D (5 bases each). Germline CDR1 is SGDLS and CDR2 is YYNGEE. The CDR3 has 14 residues. V lost 4 bases to trimming and J lost 5 bases, with 14 bases between them. The CDR3 reads CASSPAGGKDTQYF. CDR3 nucleotide sequence: TGTGCCAGCAGCCCCGCTGGGGGAAAAGATACGCAGTATTTT.

Turning to this clone: This specimen includes other DNA sequences encoding the same CDR3. The J gene is TRBJ1-1, the V gene TRBV30, with D possibly TRBD1 on 6 matching bases. This CDR3 region has 13 residues. The germline gives CDR1 GTSNPN, CDR2 SVGIG (reference sequence). V was pared by 0 bases and J by 4 bases, with 9 bases between. CDR3: CAWSVGGGTEAFF. CDR3 nucleotide sequence: TGTGCCTGGAGTGTAGGAGGGGGCACTGAAGCTTTCTTT. Full variable domain (missing parts from reference TRBV30 and TRBJ1-1): SQTIHQWPATLVQPVGSPLSLECTVEGTSNPNLYWYRQAAGRGLQLLFYSVGIGQISSEVPQNLSASRPQDRQFILSSKKLLLSDSGFYLCAWSVGGGTEAFFGQGTRLTVV.

V gene TRBV29-1 combines with J gene TRBJ1-2, with D maybe TRBD1 (6 bases). V was shortened by 6 bases and J by 1 base, with 12 bases between the two germline ends. Germline V gene sequence: CDR1 SQVTM, CDR2 ANQGSEA. The CDR3 is made up of 13 amino acids. CDR3 nucleotide sequence: TGCAGCGTCGGGGAGGACAGTAACTATGGCTACACCTTC. Protein: CSVGEDSNYGYTF. Using reference TRBV29-1 and TRBJ1-2 for the parts outside the CDR3, the full variable domain is SAVISQKPSRDICQRGTSLTIQCQVDSQVTMMFWYRQQPGQSLTLIATANQGSEATYESGFVIDKFPISRPNLTFSTLTVSNMSPEDSSIYLCSVGEDSNYGYTFGSGTRLTVV.

The V and J genes are TRBV15 and TRBJ2-1; 7 bases line up with TRBD1. With 8 bases clipped from V and 4 bases from J, the junction kept 2 bases outside the gene matches. Looked up from germline, CDR1 is LNHNV and CDR2 is YYDKDF (reference sequence). The CDR3 totals 12 residues. This CDR3 is CATGTAYNEQFF. Written as DNA, the CDR3 is TGTGCCACCGGGACAGCGTACAATGAGCAGTTCTTC.

The chain couples TRBV7-9 to TRBJ2-7; 7 bases are shared with TRBD2. The germline V gene has CDR1 SEHNR and CDR2 FQNEAQ (reference sequence). J lost 1 base, V lost 5 bases, and 8 bases had no gene match. The CDR3 totals 15 residues. The DNA of the CDR3 is TGTGCCAGCAGCCGACGACTAGCTGGGTCCTACGAGCAGTACTTC. As protein: CASSRRLAGSYEQYF.

The rearrangement joins TRBV6-1 to TRBJ2-1, with unresolved D. The V end was cut by 1 base, the J end by 2 bases, with 6 bases between. The CDR3 contains 14 residues. Germline-derived CDR1 and CDR2 are MNHNS and SASEGT. In DNA form, the CDR3 reads TGTGCCAGCAGTGAAGACGGGCCCTACAATGAGCAGTTCTTC. Encoded protein: CASSEDGPYNEQFF.